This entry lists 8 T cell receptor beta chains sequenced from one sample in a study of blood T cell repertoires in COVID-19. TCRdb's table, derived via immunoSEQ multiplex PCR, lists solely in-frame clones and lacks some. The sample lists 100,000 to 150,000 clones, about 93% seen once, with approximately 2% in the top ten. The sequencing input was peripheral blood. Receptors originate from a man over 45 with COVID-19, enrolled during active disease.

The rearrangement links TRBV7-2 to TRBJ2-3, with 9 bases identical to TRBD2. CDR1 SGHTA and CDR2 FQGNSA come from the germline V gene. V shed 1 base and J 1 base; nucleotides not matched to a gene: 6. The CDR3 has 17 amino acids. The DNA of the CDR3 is TGTGCCAGCAGCTTAGTCCTAGCGGGGACAGGCACAGATACGCAGTATTTT. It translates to CASSLVLAGTGTDTQYF.

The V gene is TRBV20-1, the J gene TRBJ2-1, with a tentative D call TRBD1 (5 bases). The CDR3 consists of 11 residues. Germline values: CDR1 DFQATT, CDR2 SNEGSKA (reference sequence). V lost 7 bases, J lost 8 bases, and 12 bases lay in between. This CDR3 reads CSGRAIDEQFF. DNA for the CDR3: TGCAGTGGCAGGGCCATCGATGAGCAGTTCTTC.

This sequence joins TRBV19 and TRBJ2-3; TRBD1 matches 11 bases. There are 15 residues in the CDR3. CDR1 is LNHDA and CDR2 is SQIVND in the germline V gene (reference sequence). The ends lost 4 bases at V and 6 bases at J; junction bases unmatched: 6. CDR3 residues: CASSNGQGAGDTQYF. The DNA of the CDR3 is TGTGCCAGTAGTAACGGACAGGGGGCTGGGGATACGCAGTATTTT.

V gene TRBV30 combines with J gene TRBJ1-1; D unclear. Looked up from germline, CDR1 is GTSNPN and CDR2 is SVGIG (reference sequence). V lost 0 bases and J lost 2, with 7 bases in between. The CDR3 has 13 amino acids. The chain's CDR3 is CAWSVNSNTEAFF. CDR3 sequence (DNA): TGTGCCTGGAGTGTTAACTCCAACACTGAAGCTTTCTTT.

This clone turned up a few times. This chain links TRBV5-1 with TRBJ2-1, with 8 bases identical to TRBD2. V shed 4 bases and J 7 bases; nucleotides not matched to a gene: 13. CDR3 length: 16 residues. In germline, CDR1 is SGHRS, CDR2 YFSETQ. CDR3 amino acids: CASSPQPGLGGNEQFF. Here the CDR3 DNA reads TGCGCCAGCAGCCCTCAACCGGGACTAGGGGGGAATGAGCAGTTCTTC.

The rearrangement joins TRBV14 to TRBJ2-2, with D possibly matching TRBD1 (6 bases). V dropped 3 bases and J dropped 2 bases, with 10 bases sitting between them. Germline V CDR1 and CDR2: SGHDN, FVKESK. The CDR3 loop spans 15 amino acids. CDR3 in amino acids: CASSQGQPNTGELFF. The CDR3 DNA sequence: TGTGCCAGCAGCCAGGGACAACCAAACACCGGGGAGCTGTTTTTT.

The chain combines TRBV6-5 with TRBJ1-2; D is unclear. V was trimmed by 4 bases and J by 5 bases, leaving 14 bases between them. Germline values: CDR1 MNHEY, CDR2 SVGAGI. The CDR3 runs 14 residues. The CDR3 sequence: CASSSHPRVYGYTF. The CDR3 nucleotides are TGTGCCAGCAGTTCCCACCCCCGCGTATATGGCTACACCTTC.

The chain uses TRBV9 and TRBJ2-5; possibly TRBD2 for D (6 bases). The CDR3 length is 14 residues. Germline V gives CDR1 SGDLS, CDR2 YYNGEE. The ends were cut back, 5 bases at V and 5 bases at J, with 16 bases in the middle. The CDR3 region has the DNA TGTGCCAGCAGTCCAAGACTAGATTTGGAGACCCAGTACTTC. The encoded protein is CASSPRLDLETQYF.